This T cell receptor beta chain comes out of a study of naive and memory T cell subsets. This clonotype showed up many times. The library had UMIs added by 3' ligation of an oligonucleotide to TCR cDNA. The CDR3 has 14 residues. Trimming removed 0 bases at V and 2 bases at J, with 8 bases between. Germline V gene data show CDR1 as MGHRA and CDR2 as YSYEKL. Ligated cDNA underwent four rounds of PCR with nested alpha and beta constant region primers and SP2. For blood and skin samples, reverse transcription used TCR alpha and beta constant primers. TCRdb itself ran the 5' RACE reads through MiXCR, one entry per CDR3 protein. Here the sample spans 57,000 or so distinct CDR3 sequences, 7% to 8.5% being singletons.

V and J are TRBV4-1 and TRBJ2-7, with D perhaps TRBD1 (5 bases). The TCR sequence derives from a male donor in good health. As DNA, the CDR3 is TGCGCCAGCAGCCAAGATCCCAGGGCCTACGAGCAGTACTTC. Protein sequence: CASSQDPRAYEQYF.